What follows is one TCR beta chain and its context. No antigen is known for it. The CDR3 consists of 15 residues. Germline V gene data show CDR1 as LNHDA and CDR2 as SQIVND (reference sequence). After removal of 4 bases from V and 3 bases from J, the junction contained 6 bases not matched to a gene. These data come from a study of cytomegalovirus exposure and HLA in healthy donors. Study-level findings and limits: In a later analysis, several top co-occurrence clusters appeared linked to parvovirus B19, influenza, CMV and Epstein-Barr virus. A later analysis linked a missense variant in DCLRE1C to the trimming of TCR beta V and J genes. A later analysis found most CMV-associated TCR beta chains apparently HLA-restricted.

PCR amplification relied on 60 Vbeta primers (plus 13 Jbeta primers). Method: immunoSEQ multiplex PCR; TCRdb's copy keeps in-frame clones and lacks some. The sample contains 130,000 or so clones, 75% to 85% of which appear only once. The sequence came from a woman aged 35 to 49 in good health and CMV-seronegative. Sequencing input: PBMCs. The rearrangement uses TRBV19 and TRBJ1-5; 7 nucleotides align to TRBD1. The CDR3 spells CASSRTGLYNQPQHF. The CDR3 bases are TGTGCCAGTAGTAGGACAGGCCTCTACAATCAGCCCCAGCATTTT.